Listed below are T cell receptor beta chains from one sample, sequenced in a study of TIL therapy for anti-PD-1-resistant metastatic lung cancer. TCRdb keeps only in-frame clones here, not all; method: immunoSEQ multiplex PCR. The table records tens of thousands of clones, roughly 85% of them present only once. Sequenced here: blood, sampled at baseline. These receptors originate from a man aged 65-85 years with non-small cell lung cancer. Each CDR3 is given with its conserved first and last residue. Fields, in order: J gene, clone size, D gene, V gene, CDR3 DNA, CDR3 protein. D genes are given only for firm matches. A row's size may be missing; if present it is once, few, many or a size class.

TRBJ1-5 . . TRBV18 TGTGCCAGCTCAGGGGGGAATCAGCCCCAGCATTTT CASSGGNQPQHF
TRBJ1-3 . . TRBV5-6 TGTGCCAGCAGCCGTCTTAACGTGGCGGACACCATATATTTT CASSRLNVADTIYF
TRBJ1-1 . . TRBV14 TGTGCCAGCAGCGTAGGAGGGAACACTGAAGCTTTCTTT CASSVGGNTEAFF
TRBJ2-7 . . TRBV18 TGTGCCAGCTCACCGGCGACTACGATCTACGAGCAGTACTTC CASSPATTIYEQYF
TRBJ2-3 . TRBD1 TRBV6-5 TGTGCCAGCACCGACAGGGGAGCGGGCACAGATACGCAGTATTTT CASTDRGAGTDTQYF
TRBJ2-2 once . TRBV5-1 TGCGCCAGCAGCGGGGGACAGAACACCGGGGAGCTGTTTTTT CASSGGQNTGELFF
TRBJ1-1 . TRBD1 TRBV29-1 TGCAGCGTTGAAAACCGAGGGACAGCTGAAGCTTTCTTT CSVENRGTAEAFF
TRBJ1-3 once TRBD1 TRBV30 TGTGCCTGGAGTGTTTCGACAGGGGACGGAAACACCATATATTTT CAWSVSTGDGNTIYF
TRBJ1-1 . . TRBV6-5 TGTGCCAGCAGTATGAGGGGGACGAATAACACTGAAGCTTTCTTT CASSMRGTNNTEAFF
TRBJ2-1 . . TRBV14 TGTGCCAGCAGCCAATATGTGGGACGCTCCTACAATGAGCAGTTCTTC CASSQYVGRSYNEQFF